These 27 T cell receptor beta chains share one sample of origin, sequenced in a study of cytomegalovirus exposure and HLA in healthy donors. The PCR employed 60 Vbeta primers together with 13 Jbeta primers. Measured with immunoSEQ multiplex PCR; TCRdb has only the in-frame clones, and not every one. The data contain 120,000 or so clones, 8.5% to 9% of them singletons. The sample comprised PBMCs. The receptors were gathered from a woman aged 40 to 50 in good health and CMV-seropositive.

CDR3 sequence: CASSSDRSNQPQHF. CDR3 in DNA: TGTGCCAGCTCATCAGACAGGAGCAATCAGCCCCAGCATTTT. V and J are TRBV18 and TRBJ1-5; TRBD1 is a possible D gene (6 bases). The germline V gene has CDR1 KGHSH and CDR2 LQKENI. The V and J ends lost 5 bases and 1 base respectively, with 9 bases between them. The CDR3 sequence is 14 residues long.

This rearrangement joins TRBV7-9 to TRBJ1-5; D may be TRBD1 (6 bases). V shed 4 bases and J shed 6 bases, with 22 bases lying between them. CDR1 is SEHNR, CDR2 FQNEAQ, per germline (reference sequence). The CDR3 is made up of 17 amino acids. In DNA, the CDR3 is TGTGCCAGCAGCTGGGGGGGCTTTACAGGGTCCAGTCAGCCCCAGCATTTT. It translates to CASSWGGFTGSSQPQHF.

There are a few counts of this clone. This chain uses TRBV19 with TRBJ2-7; D gene unclear. There are 14 residues in the CDR3. Trimming shortened V by 3 bases and J by 3 bases, and 12 bases separated the two germline ends. In germline, CDR1 is LNHDA, CDR2 SQIVND (reference sequence). DNA of the CDR3: TGTGCCAGTAGTATGCGGCACGGAAACTACGAGCAGTACTTC. Its protein product is CASSMRHGNYEQYF.

CDR3 nucleotides: TGTGCCAGCAGCTTGGCCGGGGGGATCTATGGGACCCAGTACTTC. Protein sequence: CASSLAGGIYGTQYF. The chain links TRBV11-2 to TRBJ2-5; 7 bases align to TRBD2. V shed 3 bases, J shed 7 bases, and the junction held 11 bases outside the gene matches. The germline V gene encodes CDR1 SGHAT and CDR2 FQNNGV. This CDR3 has 15 residues.

This clone was detected only a few times. A junction boundary mismatches the germline segment, possibly from a read error. This sample includes further DNA sequences coding for the same CDR3. The chain links TRBV19 to TRBJ1-1, with TRBD1 as a possible D gene (5 bases). This CDR3 contains 15 residues. Germline V lookup: CDR1 LNHDA, CDR2 SQIVND (reference sequence). This chain's CDR3 is CASSTAGYMNTEAFF. Written as DNA, the CDR3 is TGCGCCAGTAGTACAGCAGGGTACATGAACACTGAAGCTTTTTTT.

The gene calls are TRBV11-2 and TRBJ1-4; 7 nucleotides line up with TRBD1. This CDR3 spans 15 amino acids. V lost 5 bases to trimming and J lost 4 bases; unmatched junction nucleotides: 7. The germline V gene has CDR1 SGHAT and CDR2 FQNNGV. This CDR3 reads CASSVRGQINEKLFF. The CDR3 DNA reads TGTGCCAGCAGCGTAAGGGGACAGATTAATGAAAAACTGTTTTTT.

In DNA, the CDR3 is TGTGCCAGCAGTGAAAATAGGGGCATTTTAGGCTACGAGCAGTACTTC. Translated: CASSENRGILGYEQYF. V usage is TRBV6-1 and J usage is TRBJ2-7; possible D gene TRBD1, 5 bases. V gave up 2 bases and J gave up 3 bases, with 17 bases separating them. The CDR3 loop spans 16 amino acids. Germline V gene sequence: CDR1 MNHNS, CDR2 SASEGT.

This clone was detected ten times or more. This chain uses TRBV7-9 with TRBJ1-4; D is uncertain. The CDR3 is 14 amino acids. Trimming stripped 6 bases from V and 0 bases from J, with 8 bases between. Germline V gene sequence: CDR1 SEHNR, CDR2 FQNEAQ (reference sequence). The chain's CDR3 is CASRVGATNEKLFF. CDR3 nucleotide sequence: TGTGCCAGCAGGGTGGGAGCAACTAATGAAAAACTGTTTTTT.

This clone was picked up a small number of times. The V and J genes are TRBV28 and TRBJ2-7, with 9 bases matching TRBD2. Germline V CDR1 and CDR2: MDHEN, SYDVKM. This CDR3 spans 16 amino acids. V dropped 5 bases and J dropped 3; count of bases not matched to a gene: 11. The CDR3 loop is CASSRGGGEGGYEQYF. DNA for the CDR3: TGTGCCAGCAGTCGCGGGGGGGGAGAGGGAGGCTACGAGCAGTACTTC.

The chain couples TRBV6-5 to TRBJ1-5; no definite D call. The CDR3 spans 13 residues. Trimming cost V 5 bases and J 9 bases, with 14 bases left between them. Germline V lookup: CDR1 MNHEY, CDR2 SVGAGI. The CDR3, as DNA: TGTGCCAGCAGTACCGGACTTCTAGCGCCCCAGCATTTT. It is translated as CASSTGLLAPQHF.

This sequence joins TRBV27 and TRBJ1-2; D might be TRBD1 (6 bases). Germline CDR1 is MNHEY and CDR2 is SMNVEV (reference sequence). The CDR3 spans 15 residues. Trimming took 3 bases from V and 4 from J, leaving 15 bases between them. The CDR3 loop is CASSFSDSSFYGYTF. Written as DNA, the CDR3 is TGTGCCAGCAGTTTCTCGGACAGTTCCTTCTATGGCTACACCTTC.

There are a few counts of this clone. The CDR3 sequence: CASSLRGFYNEQFF. CDR3 nucleotide sequence: TGTGCCAGCAGCTTACGAGGGTTCTACAATGAGCAGTTCTTC. The rearrangement joins TRBV7-6 to TRBJ2-1; D might be TRBD2 (5 bases). The length of the CDR3 is 14 residues. Germline assignment: CDR1 SGHVS and CDR2 FNYEAQ. Trimming took off 2 bases at V and 3 bases at J, with 8 bases between the two ends.

This clone is a singleton in its sample. The chain joins TRBV9 to TRBJ1-2; 7 positions agree with TRBD1. The CDR3 has 16 amino acids. Germline V gives CDR1 SGDLS, CDR2 YYNGEE. With V trimmed by 4 bases and J by 3 bases, 12 bases remained unmatched. The DNA of the CDR3 is TGTGCCAGCAGCCCACAGGGACAGCCCGGATACTATGGCTACACCTTC. It is translated as CASSPQGQPGYYGYTF.

This chain connects TRBV18 to TRBJ2-5, with 12 bases lining up with TRBD1. The CDR3 sequence is 17 residues long. Germline V gene lookup returns CDR1 KGHSH and CDR2 LQKENI. V lost 6 bases, J lost 5 bases, and 13 bases stayed unmatched. The CDR3 here is CASSPLPGQGASETQYF. The CDR3 DNA sequence: TGTGCCAGCTCCCCCCTCCCGGGACAGGGGGCGTCGGAGACCCAGTACTTC.

This clone was found a few times. This chain joins TRBV30 and TRBJ1-4, with D unresolved. Germline V gene lookup returns CDR1 GTSNPN and CDR2 SVGIG (reference sequence). There are 14 residues in the CDR3. V lost 0 bases, J lost 3 bases, and 8 bases lay in between. As DNA, the CDR3 is TGTGCCTGGAGTGTTGGGCAGCCTAATGAAAAACTGTTTTTT. It specifies CAWSVGQPNEKLFF.

The CDR3 is CASSRQGADTQYF. CDR3 nucleotides: TGCGCCAGCAGCCGACAGGGTGCAGATACGCAGTATTTT. The gene calls are TRBV4-1 and TRBJ2-3; 7 bases agree with TRBD1. With 4 bases clipped from V and 4 bases from J, the junction kept 2 bases outside the gene matches. The CDR3 totals 13 residues. Germline loops: CDR1 MGHRA, CDR2 YSYEKL.

This clone was seen a handful of times. DNA of the CDR3: TGTGCCAGCTCACCACGAGTAGTAAACTATGGCTACACCTTC. Protein: CASSPRVVNYGYTF. This sequence joins TRBV18 and TRBJ1-2; no clear D gene. V was trimmed by 1 base and J by 2 bases, leaving 8 bases between them. CDR1 is KGHSH and CDR2 is LQKENI in the germline V gene. The CDR3 has 14 amino acids.

The chain is built from TRBV18 and TRBJ2-1; tentative D call: TRBD1 (6 bases). The V end was cut by 3 bases, the J end by 3 bases, with 21 bases between. Germline CDR1 and CDR2: KGHSH and LQKENI. This CDR3 is 18 amino acids long. CDR3 bases: TGTGCCAGCTCACCGTTACAGGGTCCGAAAATGGACTACAATGAGCAGTTCTTC. Translating it yields CASSPLQGPKMDYNEQFF. The full variable domain, its missing parts supplied by reference TRBV18 and TRBJ2-1, is NAGVMQNPRHLVRRRGQEARLRCSPMKGHSHVYWYRQLPEEGLKFMVYLQKENIIDESGMPKERFSAEFPKEGPSILRIQQVVRGDSAAYFCASSPLQGPKMDYNEQFFGPGTRLTVL.

The genes are TRBV15 and TRBJ1-2, with D hard to call. The length of the CDR3 is 15 residues. The V and J ends lost 5 bases and 3 bases respectively, with 16 bases between them. CDR1 is LNHNV, CDR2 YYDKDF, per germline (reference sequence). The CDR3 spells CATSLKGVSYYGYTF. The CDR3 region has the DNA TGTGCCACCAGCCTCAAGGGAGTTTCGTACTATGGCTACACCTTC.

This clone was seen a few times. The chain employs TRBV28 and TRBJ1-1; D perhaps matches TRBD1 (5 bases). The CDR3 has 12 amino acids. CDR1 is MDHEN and CDR2 is SYDVKM in the germline V gene. Between the trimmed V and J ends, which lost 11 bases and 8 bases, there was a span of 18 bases. CDR3 nucleotide sequence: TGTGCCGCTTGGCAGCGGGACTTCGAAGCTTTCTTT. This sequence encodes CAAWQRDFEAFF.

V gene TRBV16 combines with J gene TRBJ1-6; TRBD1 is a possible D gene (6 bases). The V gene lost 4 bases and the J gene lost 5 bases, with 12 bases spanning the gap. The CDR3 totals 15 residues. Per germline, CDR1 KGHSY and CDR2 FQNENV. CDR3 bases: TGTGCCAGCAGCCGATACAGGGTTAATAATTCACCCCTCCACTTT. Translation gives CASSRYRVNNSPLHF.

Only a few counts were recorded for this clone. The chain links TRBV19 to TRBJ1-2; D remains unclear. Germline CDR1 reads LNHDA; CDR2 reads SQIVND (reference sequence). CDR3 length: 14 amino acids. The V and J ends lost 3 bases and 4 bases respectively, with 12 bases between them. As DNA, the CDR3 is TGTGCCAGTAGTATGGCAGGTTCGTCCTATGGCTACACCTTC. Translated: CASSMAGSSYGYTF.

This clone has a handful of counts. The V and J genes are TRBV19 and TRBJ1-1, with a possible D match to TRBD1 (5 bases). The V gene lost 4 bases and the J gene lost 5 bases, with 14 bases spanning the gap. Germline CDR1 LNHDA, CDR2 SQIVND (reference sequence). The CDR3 is 14 amino acids. The CDR3 loop reads CASSNGGGITEAFF. CDR3 nucleotide sequence: TGTGCCAGTAGTAACGGGGGGGGTATAACTGAAGCTTTCTTT.

This clone was counted between two and nine times. The chain recombines TRBV5-1 with TRBJ1-4, with 12 nucleotides matching TRBD1. This CDR3 comprises 16 residues. Germline-derived CDR1 and CDR2 are SGHRS and YFSETQ. Trimming cost V 3 bases and J 7 bases; bases outside gene matches: 7. The CDR3 region has the DNA TGCGCCAGCAGCTGGGGGGGACAGGGGGCATTTGAAAAACTGTTTTTT. It is translated as CASSWGGQGAFEKLFF.

This clone was counted only a few times. J is TRBJ1-1 and V is TRBV18; 7 bases agree with TRBD1. The V segment lost 3 bases and the J segment 5 bases; nucleotides outside the gene matches: 6. The CDR3 runs to 14 residues. Germline assignment: CDR1 KGHSH and CDR2 LQKENI. The CDR3 sequence is CASSPTGSGTEAFF. DNA for the CDR3: TGTGCCAGCTCACCGACAGGGAGCGGGACTGAAGCTTTCTTT.

The chain is built from TRBV5-1 and TRBJ1-2; 9 nucleotides agree with TRBD1. The V gene end was trimmed by 4 bases and the J gene end by 8 bases; junction bases not matched to a gene: 15. Germline V gene lookup returns CDR1 SGHRS and CDR2 YFSETQ. CDR3 length: 16 amino acids. CDR3 loop: CASSPRTGASDRGYTF. For the CDR3, the DNA is TGCGCCAGCAGCCCACGGACAGGGGCCAGTGATCGGGGCTACACCTTC.

J is TRBJ2-1 and V is TRBV5-1; 15 nucleotides line up with TRBD2. The CDR3 consists of 15 residues. The germline gives CDR1 SGHRS, CDR2 YFSETQ. V shed 3 bases and J 7 bases; nucleotides not matched to a gene: 2. Here the CDR3 reads CASSWGTSGGNEQFF. Here the CDR3 DNA reads TGCGCCAGCAGCTGGGGGACTAGCGGGGGGAATGAGCAGTTCTTC.